The TCR beta chain under discussion was sequenced for a study of cytomegalovirus exposure and HLA in healthy donors. About the study: Early release data held around 82 million unique TCRs from HLA-typed donors. The study's findings and limits: Further analysis, carried out later, found HLA-associated TCR beta chains more clonally expanded than equally common other chains. The likely origin of a cluster of highly shared sequence variants was a sequencing artifact.

Notes on this clone: Its target is unknown.

Primers for the PCR totalled 60 Vbeta and 13 Jbeta. Sequencing used immunoSEQ multiplex PCR; TCRdb keeps in-frame clones, though not all of them. The data contain fewer than 250,000 clones, about four fifths of them seen just once; the ten biggest clones take up approximately 10%. Germline lookup yields CDR1 SGHRS and CDR2 YFSETQ. The CDR3 runs to 15 residues. V was pared by 3 bases and J by 0 bases, with 13 bases between. The J gene is TRBJ2-7, the V gene TRBV5-1; D possibly corresponds to TRBD1 (5 bases). The specimen was PBMCs. This clonotype originated in a woman aged 50 to 60 in good health and CMV-seropositive. The CDR3 spells CASSSRSGHSYEQYF. The CDR3 DNA reads as TGCGCCAGCAGCTCCCGCTCCGGACACTCCTACGAGCAGTACTTC. Full variable domain (rest looked up from reference TRBV5-1 and TRBJ2-7): KAGVTQTPRYLIKTRGQQVTLSCSPISGHRSVSWYQQTPGQGLQFLFEYFSETQRNKGNFPGRFSGRQFSNSRSEMNVSTLELGDSALYLCASSSRSGHSYEQYFGPGTRLTVT.